One and the same sample provided the 25 T cell receptor beta chains below, sequenced in a study of CD4 T cells in relation to SARS-CoV-2 and coronaviruses listed by TCRdb under 2021. CD4+ T cells from unexposed donors were collected before the COVID-19 pandemic (2011-2018). Following 10 days of culture, the EasySep CD4+ T cell isolation kit was used to isolate CD4+ T cells. These receptors are not linked to any known antigen. Libraries were constructed by the immunoSEQ multiplex PCR assay. TCRdb re-hosts the immuneACCESS table, in-frame sequences only. Its copies lack some clones; in the studies checked, an unresolved V gene accounts for under half of them, and the cause for the rest is not known. The sample yields approximately 20,000 clones; about 76% were counted once. The ten largest clones add up to approximately 30% of the sample. The sample comprised CD4+ T cells from PBMCs, cultured in vitro. The source is a human donor in good health.

This clone has a handful of counts. The rearrangement joins TRBV28 to TRBJ1-2, with 9 bases lining up with TRBD1. Germline CDR1 reads MDHEN; CDR2 reads SYDVKM. The junction had 10 bases not matched to a gene; V was cut back by 3 bases and J by 8 bases. The CDR3 spans 15 residues. The CDR3 coding sequence is TGTGCCAGCAGTTTGGCCGGACAGGGGTTGGGGGGCTACACCTTC. Translated: CASSLAGQGLGGYTF.

V and J are TRBV7-9 and TRBJ2-2, with TRBD2 matching 7 bases. The V gene's germline CDR1 is SEHNR and CDR2 FQNEAQ (reference sequence). Trimming cost V 3 bases and J 4 bases; bases outside gene matches: 11. The length of the CDR3 is 17 residues. The DNA of the CDR3 is TGTGCCAGCAGCTTTTCTAGCGGCCGTAGTGGCACCGGGGAGCTGTTTTTT. Its protein is CASSFSSGRSGTGELFF.

The gene calls are TRBV5-1 and TRBJ2-3; 9 nucleotides align to TRBD1. Trimming cost V 4 bases and J 1 base; bases outside gene matches: 4. The germline CDR1 and CDR2 sequences are SGHRS and YFSETQ. There are 15 residues in the CDR3. Written as DNA, the CDR3 is TGCGCCAGCAGCGGACGGACAGGGGGCACAGATACGCAGTATTTT. This translates into CASSGRTGGTDTQYF.

The CDR3 sequence: CASQLAGYTDTQYF. The CDR3 DNA reads TGCGCCAGCCAACTAGCGGGGTACACAGATACGCAGTATTTT. The chain is built from TRBV5-1 and TRBJ2-3, with 10 nucleotides matching TRBD2. V shed 7 bases, J shed 2 bases, and the junction held 4 bases outside the gene matches. The CDR3 covers 14 residues. Germline-derived CDR1 and CDR2 are SGHRS and YFSETQ.

This rearrangement joins TRBV5-6 to TRBJ2-5, with 8 bases that match TRBD1. V was pared by 4 bases and J by 6 bases, with 11 bases of the junction left unmatched. Germline lookup yields CDR1 SGHDT and CDR2 YYEEEE. The CDR3 length is 15 residues. DNA of the CDR3: TGTGCCAGCAGCCCCCTGGACAGGGAAGATAAGACCCAGTACTTC. It specifies CASSPLDREDKTQYF.

The chain uses TRBV11-1 and TRBJ1-3; unclear D gene. The V gene's germline CDR1 is SGHAT and CDR2 FQDESV (reference sequence). Trimming took off 5 bases at V and 0 bases at J, with 11 bases between the two ends. CDR3 size: 15 residues. The CDR3 coding sequence is TGTGCCAGCAGCCGTGGGCCCGACTCTGGAAACACCATATATTTT. Translated, it gives CASSRGPDSGNTIYF.

This clone showed up just a few times. The J gene is TRBJ2-7, the V gene TRBV5-4; D call uncertain. The V end lost 0 bases, the J end lost 3 bases, and 7 bases lay between the germline ends. The CDR3 length is 13 residues. Germline V lookup: CDR1 SGHNT, CDR2 YYREEE (reference sequence). Written as DNA, the CDR3 is TGTGCCAGCAGCTTGGCCCCCCACTACGAGCAGTACTTC. This gives the protein CASSLAPHYEQYF.

The chain has TRBV20-1 and TRBJ1-1; D is ambiguous. The CDR3 spans 11 residues. CDR1 and CDR2 from the germline V gene are DFQATT and SNEGSKA (reference sequence). V lost 1 base, J lost 4 bases, and 4 bases lay in between. The DNA of the CDR3 is TGCAGTGCTAGAGTTCCCACTGAAGCTTTCTTT. Its translation is CSARVPTEAFF.

The gene calls are TRBV2 and TRBJ1-2; no reliable D call. This CDR3 is 15 amino acids long. V was shortened by 3 bases and J by 2 bases, with 13 bases between the two germline ends. Germline V lookup: CDR1 SNHLY, CDR2 FYNNEI. The DNA of the CDR3 is TGTGCCAGCAGTGAGGCCAGCCTAGGGAACTATGGCTACACCTTC. It codes for CASSEASLGNYGYTF.

J is TRBJ1-2 and V is TRBV7-3, with 7 positions matching TRBD1. This CDR3 is 15 amino acids long. J was trimmed by 1 base and V by 5 bases; bases with no gene match: 7. CDR1 is SGHTA, CDR2 FQGTGA, per germline. The CDR3 coding sequence is TGTGCCAGCAGCCTGTCCGGGACAGTTAACTATGGCTACACCTTC. It yields the protein CASSLSGTVNYGYTF. Complete variable domain (other parts from reference TRBV7-3 and TRBJ1-2): GAGVSQTPSNKVTEKGKYVELRCDPISGHTALYWYRQSLGQGPEFLIYFQGTGAADDSGLPNDRFFAVRPEGSVSTLKIQRTERGDSAVYLCASSLSGTVNYGYTFGSGTRLTVV.

The genes are TRBV7-9 and TRBJ1-3; D gene uncertain. Germline lookup yields CDR1 SEHNR and CDR2 FQNEAQ (reference sequence). This CDR3 region has 13 residues. The ends were cut back, 2 bases at V and 9 bases at J, with 11 bases in the middle. The CDR3 protein is CASSLPGPGTIYF. CDR3 nucleotides: TGTGCCAGCAGCTTACCAGGCCCGGGCACCATATATTTT.

This clone was found a few times. The rearrangement joins TRBV5-6 to TRBJ2-7; perhaps D is TRBD1 or TRBD2 (6 bases each). The CDR3 covers 14 residues. Trimming left V 4 bases short and J 6 bases short, with 17 bases between. Germline CDR1 is SGHDT and CDR2 is YYEEEE. The CDR3 DNA is TGTGCCAGCAGCCCGGGGGCTGGGGTAAGCGAGCAGTACTTC. Its protein is CASSPGAGVSEQYF.

The rearrangement uses TRBV11-3 and TRBJ2-4; D remains unclear. The germline V and J ends were trimmed by 1 base and 11 bases, with 12 bases remaining between them. The CDR3 spans 13 residues. The germline V gene encodes CDR1 SGHNT and CDR2 YENEEA. The CDR3 sequence is CASSLVRDSLQYF. CDR3 bases: TGTGCCAGCAGCTTAGTTCGAGACTCCCTTCAGTACTTC.

The rearrangement joins TRBV5-4 to TRBJ2-3; 14 bases align to TRBD2. Germline lookup yields CDR1 SGHNT and CDR2 YYREEE (reference sequence). The CDR3 runs to 18 residues. The J segment lost 2 bases and the V segment lost 5 bases, leaving 10 bases of the junction unmatched. CDR3 coding DNA: TGTGCCAGCAGATCCTCCGGGACTAGCGGGAGACCCACAGATACGCAGTATTTT. This translates into CASRSSGTSGRPTDTQYF.

The gene calls are TRBV19 and TRBJ2-1, with 13 positions matching TRBD2. The V gene's germline CDR1 is LNHDA and CDR2 SQIVND (reference sequence). This CDR3 contains 16 residues. V was clipped by 3 bases and J by 4 bases; unmatched bases: 3. This chain's CDR3 is CASSIKGLAGYNEQFF. The CDR3 region has the DNA TGTGCCAGTAGTATTAAGGGACTAGCGGGATACAATGAGCAGTTCTTC.

The V call is TRBV7-3, the J call TRBJ2-5; possibly TRBD2 for D (7 bases). Germline V gives CDR1 SGHTA, CDR2 FQGTGA. This CDR3 spans 13 amino acids. V dropped 1 base and J dropped 5 bases, with 8 bases sitting between them. The CDR3 bases are TGTGCCAGCAGCTTAAAGGGGGGGGAGACCCAGTACTTC. Amino acids: CASSLKGGETQYF.

The CDR3 nucleotides are TGTGCCAGCAGCCAAGATGTGGCTTCGGGGGCCAAAAGCACAGATACGCAGTATTTT. The encoded protein is CASSQDVASGAKSTDTQYF. The rearrangement links TRBV3-1 (or the pseudogene TRBV3-2) to TRBJ2-3; D tentatively fits TRBD1 or TRBD2 (6 bases each). Per the germline V gene, CDR1 is LGHDT and CDR2 is YNNKEL (reference sequence). There are 19 residues in the CDR3. The V end lost 0 bases, the J end lost 0 bases, and 19 bases lay between the germline ends.

The chain carries TRBV11-2 and TRBJ2-5; no firm D call. Germline-derived CDR1 and CDR2 are SGHAT and FQNNGV. Trimming shortened V by 5 bases and J by 5 bases, and 15 bases separated the two germline ends. This CDR3 region has 14 residues. The CDR3 here is CASSPVGPAETQYF. The CDR3 DNA follows: TGTGCCAGCAGCCCCGTCGGGCCCGCGGAGACCCAGTACTTC.

The chain links TRBV6-1 to TRBJ1-2; perhaps TRBD1 as D (5 bases). The CDR3 loop spans 15 amino acids. Germline V lookup: CDR1 MNHNS, CDR2 SASEGT. V was shortened by 2 bases and J by 8 bases, with 18 bases between the two germline ends. In DNA, the CDR3 is TGTGCCAGCAGTGAATCGGGCAGGGTCCCTTGGGGCTACACCTTC. This sequence encodes CASSESGRVPWGYTF.

This chain joins TRBV11-2 and TRBJ2-6, with unresolved D. Looked up from germline, CDR1 is SGHAT and CDR2 is FQNNGV. Trimming shortened V by 5 bases and J by 0 bases, and 17 bases separated the two germline ends. The CDR3 is 18 amino acids. DNA of the CDR3: TGTGCCAGCAGCCACTATAGGAGAGATACCTCTGGGGCCAACGTCCTGACTTTC. Its translation is CASSHYRRDTSGANVLTF.

This chain connects TRBV2 to TRBJ1-5; perhaps TRBD1 as D (5 bases). The CDR3 totals 16 residues. V was pared by 1 base and J by 4 bases, with 14 bases between. Germline lookup yields CDR1 SNHLY and CDR2 FYNNEI. CDR3 nucleotide sequence: TGTGCCAGCAGTGAAGAGTCGGGCAGGACAAATCAGCCCCAGCATTTT. Its protein product is CASSEESGRTNQPQHF.

The V and J genes are TRBV19 and TRBJ2-1; TRBD2 aligns across 10 bases. The CDR3 is 16 amino acids. The junction had 12 bases not matched to a gene; V was cut back by 3 bases and J by 10 bases. Germline V gene data show CDR1 as LNHDA and CDR2 as SQIVND (reference sequence). The CDR3 sequence: CASSMSGRAPRIEQFF. The CDR3, as DNA: TGTGCCAGTAGTATGAGCGGGAGGGCCCCACGGATAGAGCAGTTCTTC. Using reference TRBV19 and TRBJ2-1 for the parts outside the CDR3, the full variable domain is DGGITQSPKYLFRKEGQNVTLSCEQNLNHDAMYWYRQDPGQGLRLIYYSQIVNDFQKGDIAEGYSVSREKKESFPLTVTSAQKNPTAFYLCASSMSGRAPRIEQFFGPGTRLTVL.

This clone was observed a single time. The V gene is TRBV7-8, the J gene TRBJ2-1; 13 bases align to TRBD2. The CDR3 has 18 residues. Germline CDR1 is SGHVS and CDR2 is FQNEAQ. V gave up 4 bases and J gave up 11 bases; unmatched junction bases: 17. CDR3 in amino acids: CASSSQGLAGLGGNQQFF. The CDR3 DNA sequence: TGTGCCAGCAGCTCGCAGGGACTAGCGGGGTTGGGGGGTAATCAGCAGTTCTTC.

This sequence joins TRBV6-1 and TRBJ1-6, with D unclear. The CDR3 consists of 15 residues. Trimming cost V 2 bases and J 8 bases, with 13 bases left between them. Germline CDR1 MNHNS, CDR2 SASEGT. The CDR3 sequence is CASSEIGMGDSPLHF. The CDR3 bases are TGTGCCAGCAGTGAAATAGGAATGGGTGATTCACCCCTCCACTTT.

The chain combines TRBV10-3 with TRBJ2-2, with 7 bases identical to TRBD1. V shed 7 bases and J 5 bases; nucleotides not matched to a gene: 4. The CDR3 totals 13 residues. CDR1 is ENHRY, CDR2 SYGVKD, per germline. As DNA, the CDR3 is TGTGCCATCAAGGGACAGATGACCGGGGAGCTGTTTTTT. Translation: CAIKGQMTGELFF.